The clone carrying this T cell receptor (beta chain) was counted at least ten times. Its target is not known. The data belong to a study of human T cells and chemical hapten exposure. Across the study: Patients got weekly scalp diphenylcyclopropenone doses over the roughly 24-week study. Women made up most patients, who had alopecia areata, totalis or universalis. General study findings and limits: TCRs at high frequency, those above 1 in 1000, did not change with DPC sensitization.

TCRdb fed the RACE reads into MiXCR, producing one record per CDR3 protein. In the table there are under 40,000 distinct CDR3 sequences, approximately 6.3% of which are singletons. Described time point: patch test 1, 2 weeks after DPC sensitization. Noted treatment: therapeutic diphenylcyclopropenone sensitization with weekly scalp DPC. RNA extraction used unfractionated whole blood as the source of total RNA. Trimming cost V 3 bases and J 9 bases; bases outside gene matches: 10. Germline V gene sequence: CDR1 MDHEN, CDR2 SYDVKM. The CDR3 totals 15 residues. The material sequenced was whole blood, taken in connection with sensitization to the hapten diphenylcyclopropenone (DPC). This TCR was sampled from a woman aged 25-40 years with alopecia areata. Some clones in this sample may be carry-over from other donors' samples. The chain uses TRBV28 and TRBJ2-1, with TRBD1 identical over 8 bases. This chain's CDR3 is CASSLSRQGAREQFF. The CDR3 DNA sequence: TGTGCCAGCAGTTTGTCGCGGCAGGGGGCTCGTGAGCAGTTCTTC.